These 7 T cell receptor beta chains came from one sample sequenced in a study of blood T cell repertoires in COVID-19. Here immunoSEQ multiplex PCR was the method, and the copy in TCRdb shows in-frame clones only, minus some. The data contain about 270,000 clones, 80% to 85% of them singletons. The sample was peripheral blood. The receptors were gathered from a woman in her sixties or seventies with active or convalescent COVID-19.

This clone is a singleton in its sample. The rearrangement joins TRBV27 to TRBJ1-2; D is uncertain. From germline, CDR1 is MNHEY and CDR2 SMNVEV (reference sequence). There are 15 residues in the CDR3. V lost 4 bases to trimming and J lost 4 bases, with 16 bases between them. The CDR3 loop reads CASSSRALRGYGYTF. The CDR3 bases are TGTGCCAGCAGTTCCCGGGCCCTCCGGGGCTATGGCTACACCTTC.

This clone is a singleton in its sample. The chain combines TRBV5-8 with TRBJ1-2, with 7 bases lining up with TRBD1. This CDR3 spans 15 amino acids. CDR1 and CDR2 (germline): SGHTS, YDEGEE. V lost 0 bases to trimming and J lost 4 bases; unmatched junction nucleotides: 6. The CDR3 nucleotides read TGTGCCAGCAGCTTGGAGGGACAGCGGATCTATGGCTACACCTTC. As protein: CASSLEGQRIYGYTF.

The chain uses TRBV2 and TRBJ1-5; D is unresolved. CDR3 length equals 17 residues. The V gene's germline CDR1 is SNHLY and CDR2 FYNNEI. V was cut by 2 bases and J by 7 bases, with 21 bases left in between. CDR3 DNA: TGTGCCAGCAGTGAAAGGGTTAGGGAGGGCCCTTGGCAGCCCCAGCATTTT. Protein: CASSERVREGPWQPQHF.

This clone has a single count. The chain couples TRBV6-5 to TRBJ1-6; 8 bases fit TRBD1. The CDR3 totals 15 residues. CDR1 is MNHEY, CDR2 SVGAGI, per germline. Unmatched junction bases numbered 10, after V lost 7 bases and J lost 8 bases. The CDR3 loop reads CASNGNRGFDSPLHF. DNA of the CDR3: TGTGCCAGCAACGGGAACAGGGGGTTTGATTCACCCCTCCACTTT.

The genes are TRBV19 and TRBJ2-1, with D possibly TRBD1 on 8 matching bases. Germline V gene lookup returns CDR1 LNHDA and CDR2 SQIVND (reference sequence). V lost 5 bases to trimming and J lost 6 bases, with 20 bases between them. The CDR3 consists of 16 residues. CDR3 amino acids: CASSVPTGAGANEQFF. In DNA, the CDR3 is TGTGCCAGTAGTGTCCCGACAGGGGCGGGGGCCAATGAGCAGTTCTTC.

This clone was counted a few times. The chain is built from TRBV7-2 and TRBJ1-5; 11 bases map to TRBD1. The CDR3 has 15 amino acids. In germline, CDR1 is SGHTA, CDR2 FQGNSA. Trimming at V came to 4 bases and at J to 2 bases, leaving 1 base not matched to a gene. The CDR3 DNA reads TGTGCCAGCAGCTGGGACAGGGGGGGCAATCAGCCCCAGCATTTT. Protein product: CASSWDRGGNQPQHF.

This clone appeared a single time. The gene calls are TRBV19 and TRBJ2-3; D may be TRBD2 (6 bases). CDR3 length: 15 residues. Trimming removed 0 bases at V and 2 bases at J, with 9 bases between. Germline V gives CDR1 LNHDA, CDR2 SQIVND (reference sequence). The CDR3 nucleotides read TGTGCCAGTAGTATAGATCGGGGGTCCACAGATACGCAGTATTTT. This translates into CASSIDRGSTDTQYF.